This T cell receptor (beta chain) was sequenced in a study of metastatic and nonmetastatic thyroid tumors. Overall study context: Repertoire data that came from the blood and tumor or nodule tissue of malignant and benign thyroid patients were compared. Study observations and caveats: TCR beta diversity was reportedly significantly higher in malignant thyroid tumors than benign nodules, in blood and tumor.

All patients were untreated before thyroid surgery. Source study methods: CDR3 differences across clinicopathological groups were used to build a distant-metastasis classifier for papillary thyroid cancer. TCRdb reanalyzed the PCR reads via MiXCR. TCRdb, not the authors, supplied the V and J calls. The table records about 22,000 clones, 35% to 45% of them present only once. On this clone itself: The antigen is unknown.

Looked up from germline, CDR1 is SGHRS and CDR2 is YFSETQ. V gave up 5 bases and J gave up 5 bases, with 19 bases separating them. There are 16 residues in the CDR3. The TCR sequence derives from a male donor with papillary thyroid cancer or a benign thyroid nodule (not recorded which). Some clones in this sample may be carry-over from other donors' samples. Sequenced input: blood. V usage is TRBV5-1 and J usage is TRBJ2-2, with a tentative D call TRBD2 (6 bases). The CDR3 here is CASRQLGLRGTGELFF. The CDR3, as DNA: TGCGCCAGCAGACAATTGGGACTCCGAGGGACCGGGGAGCTGTTTTTT.